The 32 T cell receptor beta chains listed next were all sequenced from one sample in a study of blood T cell repertoires in COVID-19. The data were produced by immunoSEQ multiplex PCR, yet TCRdb's version contains in-frame clones alone and is incomplete. The table records around 260,000 clones, approximately 86% of them present only once. The sequencing sample was made of peripheral blood. All receptors derive from a human donor in a cohort sampled during active COVID-19.

This clone was counted once. The chain has TRBV9 and TRBJ2-7, with 8 positions matching TRBD2. Germline V CDR1 and CDR2: SGDLS, YYNGEE. This CDR3 contains 15 residues. J was trimmed by 4 bases and V by 0 bases; bases with no gene match: 6. Here the CDR3 reads CASSVGGGQIYEQYF. The CDR3, as DNA: TGTGCCAGCAGCGTAGGCGGGGGGCAGATATACGAGCAGTACTTC.

The gene calls are TRBV7-2 and TRBJ2-5, with D perhaps TRBD1 (6 bases). The CDR3 spans 16 residues. Germline V gene data show CDR1 as SGHTA and CDR2 as FQGNSA. The ends were cut back, 5 bases at V and 4 bases at J, with 20 bases in the middle. The CDR3 DNA reads TGTGCCAGCAGCCTATCCCCGAACAGGGCTCGAGAGACCCAGTACTTC. It is translated as CASSLSPNRARETQYF. Based on the CDR3 plus reference TRBV7-2 and TRBJ2-5, the full variable domain is GAGVSQSPSNKVTEKGKDVELRCDPISGHTALYWYRQSLGQGLEFLIYFQGNSAPDKSGLPSDRFSAERTGGSVSTLTIQRTQQEDSAVYLCASSLSPNRARETQYFGPGTRLLVL.

V and J are TRBV6-5 and TRBJ2-7; D might be TRBD1 (5 bases). The V and J ends lost 2 bases and 3 bases respectively, with 17 bases between them. This CDR3 has 16 amino acids. CDR1 is MNHEY, CDR2 SVGAGI, per germline. The CDR3 bases are TGTGCCAGCAGTTACGAAATGGGGCAAGCCAACTACGAGCAGTACTTC. Translating it yields CASSYEMGQANYEQYF.

The rearrangement joins TRBV7-2 to TRBJ1-6; 10 bases fit TRBD1. Germline V gene sequence: CDR1 SGHTA, CDR2 FQGNSA. The CDR3 runs to 15 residues. V shed 5 bases, J shed 7 bases, and the junction held 5 bases outside the gene matches. The CDR3 is CASSPLGQGNSPLHF. CDR3 coding DNA: TGTGCCAGCAGCCCCCTGGGACAGGGGAATTCACCCCTCCACTTT.

V and J are TRBV7-3 and TRBJ2-6; maybe TRBD1 (5 bases). V lost 3 bases and J 1 base, leaving 16 bases between the germline ends. CDR1 SGHTA and CDR2 FQGTGA come from the germline V gene. The CDR3 contains 18 residues. CDR3 sequence reads: CASSFKAGKASGANVLTF. CDR3 sequence (DNA): TGTGCCAGCAGCTTTAAAGCAGGGAAGGCATCTGGGGCCAACGTCCTGACTTTC.

The V call is TRBV29-1, the J call TRBJ1-2, with 10 positions matching TRBD1. The trim removed 2 bases at V and 4 bases at J, leaving 1 base unmatched. The length of the CDR3 is 13 residues. Germline V gene lookup returns CDR1 SQVTM and CDR2 ANQGSEA. In DNA, the CDR3 is TGCAGCGTTGAATGGACAGGGGGCTATGGCTACACCTTC. Amino acid sequence: CSVEWTGGYGYTF.

The CDR3 is CASSLQGQETQYF. The CDR3 coding sequence is TGTGCCAGCAGCTTACAGGGGCAAGAGACCCAGTACTTC. This chain connects TRBV7-2 to TRBJ2-5; D possibly corresponds to TRBD1 (6 bases). The V and J ends lost 2 bases and 2 bases respectively, with 6 bases between them. The CDR3 consists of 13 residues. The germline CDR1 and CDR2 sequences are SGHTA and FQGNSA.

V and J are TRBV29-1 and TRBJ1-5; TRBD1 agrees at 9 bases. There are 13 residues in the CDR3. CDR1 SQVTM and CDR2 ANQGSEA come from the germline V gene. J was trimmed by 5 bases and V by 7 bases; bases with no gene match: 6. In DNA form, the CDR3 reads TGCAGCGCCCGGGACAGGGACGATCAGCCCCAGCATTTT. This encodes CSARDRDDQPQHF.

This rearrangement joins TRBV19 to TRBJ1-2, with D possibly TRBD1 on 5 matching bases. Germline V lookup: CDR1 LNHDA, CDR2 SQIVND (reference sequence). The CDR3 sequence is 14 residues long. V dropped 5 bases and J dropped 3 bases, with 13 bases sitting between them. In DNA, the CDR3 is TGTGCCAGTAGTCCCCAGGACATACACTATGGCTACACCTTC. This codes for CASSPQDIHYGYTF.

This clone occurred a few times. This chain links TRBV27 with TRBJ1-5; D call uncertain. The ends were cut back, 5 bases at V and 4 bases at J, with 9 bases in the middle. CDR1 and CDR2 (germline): MNHEY, SMNVEV (reference sequence). CDR3 size: 13 residues. CDR3 sequence (DNA): TGTGCCAGCAGTCCCCGGGAGAATCAGCCCCAGCATTTT. This encodes CASSPRENQPQHF.

The J gene is TRBJ2-7, the V gene TRBV14; D possibly corresponds to TRBD1 (6 bases). This CDR3 comprises 14 residues. From germline, CDR1 is SGHDN and CDR2 FVKESK. V lost 4 bases and J lost 0, with 10 bases in between. For the CDR3, the DNA is TGTGCCAGCAGCCCTGACAGGAGCTCCTACGAGCAGTACTTC. Translated, it gives CASSPDRSSYEQYF.

The rearrangement uses TRBV19 and TRBJ1-1, with 8 bases lining up with TRBD1. The CDR3 length is 14 residues. CDR1 and CDR2 (germline): LNHDA, SQIVND (reference sequence). After removal of 6 bases from V and 4 bases from J, the junction contained 7 bases not matched to a gene. In DNA, the CDR3 is TGTGCCAGTAGCGATGGACAGGGCATCACTGAAGCTTTCTTT. It is translated as CASSDGQGITEAFF. The full variable domain, its missing parts supplied by reference TRBV19 and TRBJ1-1, is DGGITQSPKYLFRKEGQNVTLSCEQNLNHDAMYWYRQDPGQGLRLIYYSQIVNDFQKGDIAEGYSVSREKKESFPLTVTSAQKNPTAFYLCASSDGQGITEAFFGQGTRLTVV.

The chain recombines TRBV29-1 with TRBJ1-2; D gene ambiguous. Germline CDR1 and CDR2: SQVTM and ANQGSEA. Trimming took off 7 bases at V and 5 bases at J, with 17 bases between the two ends. CDR3 length: 13 amino acids. CDR3 amino acids: CSALPFGEYGYTF. Here the CDR3 DNA reads TGCAGCGCCCTCCCGTTTGGGGAGTATGGCTACACCTTC.

The genes are TRBV7-2 and TRBJ1-2, with D tentatively TRBD1 (6 bases). The CDR3 is 13 residues long. Trimming cost V 4 bases and J 5 bases, with 11 bases left between them. Germline V CDR1 and CDR2: SGHTA, FQGNSA. CDR3 sequence: CASSYGDTYGYTF. The CDR3 DNA follows: TGTGCCAGCAGCTACGGGGACACTTATGGCTACACCTTC. Full variable domain (rest looked up from reference TRBV7-2 and TRBJ1-2): GAGVSQSPSNKVTEKGKDVELRCDPISGHTALYWYRQSLGQGLEFLIYFQGNSAPDKSGLPSDRFSAERTGGSVSTLTIQRTQQEDSAVYLCASSYGDTYGYTFGSGTRLTVV.

J is TRBJ1-1 and V is TRBV5-1; TRBD1 agrees at 9 bases. The CDR3 totals 15 residues. The V segment lost 4 bases and the J segment 3 bases; nucleotides outside the gene matches: 7. CDR1 is SGHRS, CDR2 YFSETQ, per germline. DNA for the CDR3: TGCGCCAGCAGCCAGACTACAGGGGGCTACACTGAAGCTTTCTTT. Translated, it gives CASSQTTGGYTEAFF.

CDR3 loop: CASLVGQVNSPLHF. The CDR3 DNA reads as TGTGCCAGCTTGGTTGGACAGGTCAATTCACCCCTCCACTTT. V usage is TRBV6-5 and J usage is TRBJ1-6; the match to TRBD1 covers 7 bases. This CDR3 has 14 amino acids. CDR1 and CDR2 from the germline V gene are MNHEY and SVGAGI. Trimming at V came to 8 bases and at J to 7 bases, leaving 8 bases not matched to a gene.

The sample holds one count of this clone. The rearrangement links TRBV12-3 or TRBV12-4 to TRBJ1-1; no reliable D call. Between the trimmed V and J ends, which lost 3 bases and 0 bases, there was a span of 5 bases. This CDR3 is built from 13 residues. The CDR3 DNA reads as TGTGCCAGCAGTTTTTCTGTGAACACTGAAGCTTTCTTT. Encoded protein: CASSFSVNTEAFF.

The chain carries TRBV4-3 and TRBJ1-3; possible D gene TRBD1, 6 bases. There are 17 residues in the CDR3. CDR1 is LGHNA, CDR2 YSLEER, per germline. V gave up 0 bases and J gave up 0 bases, with 12 bases separating them. This CDR3 is CASSQEPTGVSGNTIYF. The CDR3 DNA is TGCGCCAGCAGCCAAGAGCCGACAGGCGTCTCTGGAAACACCATATATTTT.

The V call is TRBV7-2, the J call TRBJ2-7; D not certain. CDR3 length equals 13 residues. The V gene lost 4 bases and the J gene lost 5 bases, with 12 bases spanning the gap. CDR1 is SGHTA and CDR2 is FQGNSA in the germline V gene. The CDR3 protein is CASSSYHPDEQYF. The CDR3 nucleotides read TGTGCCAGCAGCTCCTACCATCCCGACGAGCAGTACTTC. Looking up the rest from reference TRBV7-2 and TRBJ2-7 gives the full variable domain: GAGVSQSPSNKVTEKGKDVELRCDPISGHTALYWYRQSLGQGLEFLIYFQGNSAPDKSGLPSDRFSAERTGGSVSTLTIQRTQQEDSAVYLCASSSYHPDEQYFGPGTRLTVT.

The J gene is TRBJ2-7, the V gene TRBV11-1; 9 bases line up with TRBD1. Trimming at V came to 5 bases and at J to 5 bases, leaving 7 bases not matched to a gene. The CDR3 extends over 14 amino acids. Germline V gene lookup returns CDR1 SGHAT and CDR2 FQDESV (reference sequence). The DNA of the CDR3 is TGTGCCAGCAGCAACAGGGGGCGCTGGGACGAGCAGTACTTC. Translating it yields CASSNRGRWDEQYF. Full variable domain (remainder filled in from reference TRBV11-1 and TRBJ2-7): EAEVAQSPRYKITEKSQAVAFWCDPISGHATLYWYRQILGQGPELLVQFQDESVVDDSQLPKDRFSAERLKGVDSTLKIQPAELGDSAMYLCASSNRGRWDEQYFGPGTRLTVT.

The genes are TRBV27 and TRBJ1-2; tentative D call: TRBD1 (6 bases). This CDR3 comprises 13 residues. V was cut by 5 bases and J by 5 bases, with 12 bases left in between. Germline CDR1 is MNHEY and CDR2 is SMNVEV (reference sequence). CDR3 DNA: TGTGCCAGCAGTCCCCGGGACATGTATGGCTACACCTTC. Protein sequence: CASSPRDMYGYTF.

The CDR3 DNA reads as TGTGCCAGTAGTATGACAGGAGGAAGGAGCAATCAGCCCCAGCATTTT. This codes for CASSMTGGRSNQPQHF. This chain connects TRBV19 to TRBJ1-5; weak D call: TRBD1 (6 bases). This CDR3 has 16 amino acids. In germline, CDR1 is LNHDA, CDR2 SQIVND (reference sequence). Between the trimmed V and J ends, which lost 3 bases and 1 base, there was a span of 13 bases. Full variable domain (outside the CDR3, taken from reference TRBV19 and TRBJ1-5): DGGITQSPKYLFRKEGQNVTLSCEQNLNHDAMYWYRQDPGQGLRLIYYSQIVNDFQKGDIAEGYSVSREKKESFPLTVTSAQKNPTAFYLCASSMTGGRSNQPQHFGDGTRLSIL.

The CDR3 coding sequence is TGCGCCAGCAGCCAAGATAACGGGGTAACTCAGCCCCAGCATTTT. It codes for CASSQDNGVTQPQHF. The rearrangement uses TRBV4-3 and TRBJ1-5; no reliable D call. Deletions cut 0 bases from V and 6 bases from J, with 12 bases between. CDR1 and CDR2 from the germline V gene are LGHNA and YSLEER. The CDR3 loop spans 15 amino acids.

The V call is TRBV28, the J call TRBJ2-3, with TRBD2 matching over 14 bases. Looked up from germline, CDR1 is MDHEN and CDR2 is SYDVKM. The V and J ends lost 5 bases and 4 bases, in that order; junction bases with no gene match: 17. CDR3 length equals 20 residues. CDR3 loop: CASSLFSPGLAGEMPDTQYF. CDR3 DNA sequence: TGTGCCAGCAGTCTATTTAGTCCGGGACTAGCGGGAGAAATGCCAGATACGCAGTATTTT.

This clone came up a few times. The rearrangement links TRBV9 to TRBJ2-1; TRBD2 is a possible D gene (5 bases). CDR1 is SGDLS, CDR2 YYNGEE, per germline. Trimming shortened V by 2 bases and J by 4 bases, and 10 bases separated the two germline ends. This CDR3 is 14 amino acids long. CDR3 residues: CASSVGSSYNEQFF. The CDR3 region has the DNA TGTGCCAGCAGCGTTGGGAGCAGTTACAATGAGCAGTTCTTC.

The genes are TRBV6-9 and TRBJ1-2, with TRBD1 matching 9 bases. V was pared by 5 bases and J by 8 bases, with 6 bases of the junction left unmatched. Germline CDR1 is MNHGY and CDR2 is SVAAGI. This CDR3 is built from 13 residues. CDR3 DNA sequence: TGTGCCAGCAGTATCAACAGGGGGCTCGGCTACACCTTC. Translating gives CASSINRGLGYTF.

The rearrangement uses TRBV11-2 and TRBJ1-2; TRBD1 is a possible D gene (6 bases). Trimming removed 5 bases at V and 5 bases at J, with 12 bases between. CDR3 length: 13 amino acids. Germline loops: CDR1 SGHAT, CDR2 FQNNGV. The CDR3: CASSNEGVYGYTF. The CDR3 nucleotides are TGTGCCAGCAGCAACGAGGGGGTTTATGGCTACACCTTC.

The chain recombines TRBV7-9 with TRBJ2-7; 7 bases align to TRBD1. V was pared by 6 bases and J by 3 bases, with 8 bases of the junction left unmatched. Germline CDR1 is SEHNR and CDR2 is FQNEAQ (reference sequence). This CDR3 has 14 amino acids. The CDR3 loop reads CASRNSQGFYEQYF. For the CDR3, the DNA is TGTGCCAGCAGAAATTCACAGGGGTTCTACGAGCAGTACTTC.

V gene TRBV6-5 combines with J gene TRBJ1-1; possible D gene TRBD1, 5 bases. Per the germline V gene, CDR1 is MNHEY and CDR2 is SVGAGI. Trimming took off 6 bases at V and 2 bases at J, with 13 bases between the two ends. The length of the CDR3 is 14 residues. The CDR3 coding sequence is TGTGCCAGCAGCCCGGGAGGGGTAAACACTGAAGCTTTCTTT. Translation gives CASSPGGVNTEAFF.

This rearrangement joins TRBV30 to TRBJ1-2, with D tentatively TRBD1 (6 bases). The ends were cut back, 6 bases at V and 8 bases at J, with 16 bases in the middle. The germline V gene encodes CDR1 GTSNPN and CDR2 SVGIG (reference sequence). This CDR3 has 12 residues. This CDR3 reads CACETGSRGYTF. The CDR3 DNA reads TGTGCCTGTGAAACAGGGAGTCGGGGCTACACCTTC.

This chain links TRBV12-3 or TRBV12-4 with TRBJ1-1; the D gene is possibly TRBD1 (5 bases). Trimming removed 6 bases from V and 7 bases from J, with 9 bases in between. The length of the CDR3 is 11 residues. CDR3 residues: CASSRQFEAFF. CDR3 sequence (DNA): TGTGCCAGCAGCCGACAGTTTGAAGCTTTCTTT.

The chain recombines TRBV4-3 with TRBJ2-7, with a weak D call TRBD2 (5 bases). Germline V lookup: CDR1 LGHNA, CDR2 YSLEER. Trimming removed 1 base at V and 2 bases at J, with 12 bases between. This CDR3 comprises 15 residues. The CDR3 here is CASSQVQDGTYEQYF. Written as DNA, the CDR3 is TGCGCCAGCAGCCAAGTTCAGGACGGGACCTACGAGCAGTACTTC.